These T cell receptor beta chains were read from a single sample in a study of vaccination and CD4 T cells after COVID-19. For these TCRs, the target antigens are not known. MiXCR, run by TCRdb on the PCR reads, gives a single entry per CDR3 protein. The sample contains more than 15,000 distinct CDR3 sequences, around a third of which appear only once. Material for sequencing was cultured CD4+ T cells from blood. The receptors here all came from a human donor with COVID-19. Each CDR3 is given with its conserved first and last residue. The D gene is left open where the match is weak. Clone size is shown for a subset of rows, as once, few, many or a class of expanded clone.

size,D,V,J,CDR3,DNA
few,.,TRBV11-2,TRBJ2-7,CASSFLRGRSSYEQYF,TGTGCCAGCAGCTTCCTGCGGGGGCGGAGCTCCTACGAGCAGTACTTC
.,TRBD2,TRBV11-3,TRBJ2-3,CASSFLAGGTTDTQYF,TGTGCCAGCAGCTTCCTAGCGGGGGGCACCACAGATACGCAGTATTTT
.,.,TRBV10-3,TRBJ1-1,CAISNGGSAEAFF,TGTGCCATCAGCAACGGGGGTAGCGCTGAAGCTTTCTTT
.,TRBD2,TRBV7-9,TRBJ2-2,CASSLGGGLGVELFF,TGTGCCAGCAGCTTAGGCGGAGGACTAGGGGTGGAGCTGTTTTTT
.,.,TRBV30,TRBJ2-2,CAWSVRRPNTGELFF,TGTGCCTGGAGTGTACGTCGTCCGAACACCGGGGAGCTGTTTTTT
.,.,TRBV20-1,TRBJ2-7,CSAPGTTDREQYF,TGCAGTGCCCCCGGGACAACCGACCGAGAGCAGTACTTC
.,.,TRBV20-1,TRBJ1-1,CSATRPKGGANTEAFF,TGCAGTGCTACCCGGCCGAAGGGAGGGGCGAACACTGAAGCTTTCTTT
few,TRBD2,TRBV6-1,TRBJ2-3,CASSEGRLAGVSDTQYF,TGTGCCAGCAGTGAAGGCCGGCTAGCGGGGGTTTCAGATACGCAGTATTTT
.,TRBD2,TRBV4-1,TRBJ2-1,CASSLRGGPSYNEQFF,TGCGCCAGCAGCCTTCGGGGGGGGCCTTCCTACAATGAGCAGTTCTTC
.,.,TRBV15,TRBJ2-7,CATSRPDQLLYEQYF,TGTGCCACCAGCAGGCCGGACCAATTACTCTACGAGCAGTACTTC
.,.,TRBV2,TRBJ2-3,CASSLAKVPDTQYF,TGTGCCAGCAGCCTAGCGAAGGTGCCCGATACGCAGTATTTT
few,.,TRBV7-3,TRBJ1-2,CASSLTAGHYGYTF,TGTGCCAGCAGCTTAACAGCAGGGCACTATGGCTACACCTTC
few,TRBD2,TRBV20-1,TRBJ2-3,CSARGGGTDTQYF,TGCAGTGCCCGGGGGGGGGGCACAGATACGCAGTATTTT
.,TRBD1,TRBV12-3/TRBV12-4,TRBJ2-3,CASSSGTGRTQYF,TGTGCCAGCAGTTCCGGGACAGGGCGTACGCAGTATTTT
.,.,TRBV5-5,TRBJ1-3,CASSFSPAGNTIYF,TGTGCCAGCAGCTTCAGTCCCGCGGGAAACACCATATATTTT
.,.,TRBV2,TRBJ1-6,CASRAQAGRDSPLHF,TGTGCCAGCAGAGCTCAGGCAGGGCGGGACTCACCCCTCCACTTT
.,.,TRBV27,TRBJ1-5,CASSNQGNNQPQHF,TGTGCCAGCAGTAACCAGGGGAACAATCAGCCCCAGCATTTT
.,.,TRBV19,TRBJ2-1,CASTKGPGTGDNEQFF,TGTGCCAGTACTAAAGGCCCAGGCACAGGAGACAATGAGCAGTTCTTC
.,TRBD1,TRBV20-1,TRBJ1-2,CGARDLARGSYGYTF,TGCGGTGCTAGAGATCTTGCCAGGGGGAGCTATGGCTACACCTTC
few,.,TRBV6-1,TRBJ2-2,CATRAAVANTGELFF,TGTGCCACCCGGGCAGCTGTCGCGAACACCGGGGAGCTGTTTTTT
few,TRBD2,TRBV19,TRBJ2-1,CASSIRSGGSSGEQFF,TGTGCCAGTAGTATCCGAAGCGGGGGGTCGTCGGGCGAGCAGTTCTTC
few,TRBD1,TRBV20-1,TRBJ1-6,CSARESDRGRSSPLHF,TGCAGTGCTAGAGAATCCGACAGGGGGCGTAGTTCACCCCTCCACTTT
.,TRBD1,TRBV15,TRBJ2-1,CATSRTGGQGAYNEQFF,TGTGCCACCAGCAGGACAGGGGGACAGGGGGCGTACAATGAGCAGTTCTTC
.,TRBD1,TRBV24-1,TRBJ2-3,CAIGQGTDTQYF,TGTGCCATAGGACAGGGCACAGATACGCAGTATTTT
few,.,TRBV18,TRBJ1-3,CASSPRIDSGNTIYF,TGTGCCAGCTCACCACGTATAGACTCTGGAAACACCATATATTTT
.,.,TRBV6-5,TRBJ1-1,CASSYSQEAFF,TGTGCCAGCAGTTACTCGCAGGAAGCTTTCTTT
.,.,TRBV6-2/TRBV6-3,TRBJ2-1,CASTDSYNEQFF,TGTGCCAGCACGGACAGTTACAATGAGCAGTTCTTC
.,TRBD2,TRBV6-1,TRBJ2-3,CASSGAGGTDTQYF,TGTGCCAGCAGTGGGGCGGGGGGCACAGATACGCAGTATTTT
.,.,TRBV11-3,TRBJ2-5,CASSSLVAPETQYF,TGTGCCAGCAGCTCCCTCGTTGCACCAGAGACCCAGTACTTC
few,.,TRBV15,TRBJ2-7,CATSRGGGRNSYEQYF,TGTGCCACCAGCAGAGGAGGGGGGCGGAACTCCTACGAGCAGTACTTC
.,TRBD1,TRBV12-3/TRBV12-4,TRBJ1-2,CASSITGEAYGYTF,TGTGCCAGCAGTATAACAGGGGAGGCCTATGGCTACACCTTC
.,.,TRBV2,TRBJ1-3,CASRMGSSGNTIYF,TGTGCCAGCAGGATGGGGAGCTCTGGAAACACCATATATTTT
few,.,TRBV6-1,TRBJ2-3,CASRLEPRTDTQYF,TGTGCCAGCAGATTGGAACCCCGCACAGATACGCAGTATTTT
medium-sized,.,TRBV7-8,TRBJ1-5,CASSLVGAVNQPQHF,TGTGCCAGCAGCTTAGTGGGGGCAGTTAATCAGCCCCAGCATTTT
few,.,TRBV19,TRBJ2-3,CASNVRKSTRDTQYF,TGTGCCAGTAATGTGAGAAAATCAACCAGGGATACGCAGTATTTT
.,.,TRBV28,TRBJ1-5,CASSRKQVVLNQPQHF,TGTGCCAGCAGTAGAAAACAGGTTGTACTGAATCAGCCCCAGCATTTT
.,.,TRBV15,TRBJ2-3,CATSVRLSSYSTDTQYF,TGTGCCACCAGCGTCAGGCTTTCCTCCTACTCCACAGATACGCAGTATTTT
medium-sized,.,TRBV30,TRBJ1-1,CAWNGYTEAFF,TGTGCCTGGAATGGATACACTGAAGCTTTCTTT
.,TRBD2,TRBV20-1,TRBJ2-1,CSASSPGGYNEQFF,TGCAGTGCTAGTTCTCCGGGGGGCTACAATGAGCAGTTCTTC
.,.,TRBV9,TRBJ2-1,CASSEWPRGGEQFF,TGTGCCAGCAGCGAGTGGCCCCGTGGAGGTGAGCAGTTCTTC
once,.,TRBV28,TRBJ2-1,CASSLKGERNEQFF,TGTGCCAGCAGTTTAAAGGGGGAGAGGAATGAGCAGTTCTTC
few,.,TRBV5-6,TRBJ1-5,CASSLVGASNQPQHF,TGTGCCAGCAGCTTGGTTGGTGCATCCAATCAGCCCCAGCATTTT
few,.,TRBV15,TRBJ2-3,CATSRYRGFTDTQYF,TGTGCCACCAGCAGATACCGGGGATTCACAGATACGCAGTATTTT
.,.,TRBV24-1,TRBJ1-2,CATSDPRQSVRYTF,TGTGCCACCAGTGACCCCCGACAGTCTGTGCGCTACACCTTC
.,TRBD1,TRBV10-3,TRBJ1-1,CAISSTGGFTEAFF,TGTGCCATCAGTTCGACAGGGGGCTTTACTGAAGCTTTCTTT
.,.,TRBV19,TRBJ2-4,CASSVDRVENIQYF,TGTGCCAGTAGTGTCGACCGGGTCGAAAACATTCAGTACTTC
.,.,TRBV5-8,TRBJ1-2,CASSRGAGYGYTF,TGTGCCAGCAGTAGGGGGGCTGGGTATGGCTACACCTTC
few,TRBD1,TRBV19,TRBJ1-2,CASSIVGDRGLNYGYTF,TGTGCCAGTAGTATAGTGGGGGACAGGGGGCTCAACTATGGCTACACCTTC
.,.,TRBV5-1,TRBJ1-4,CASRPQTTNEKLFF,TGCGCCAGCAGACCACAGACAACTAATGAAAAACTGTTTTTT
few,.,TRBV14,TRBJ1-6,CASSQAGGYSPLHF,TGTGCCAGCAGCCAAGCGGGGGGTTATTCACCCCTCCACTTT
.,.,TRBV20-1,TRBJ1-2,CSAIPGANYGYTF,TGCAGTGCTATCCCCGGGGCCAACTATGGCTACACCTTC